The clone carrying this T cell receptor (beta chain) has a single count. Its antigen remains unknown. This record comes from a study of T cell responses to AZD1222 COVID-19 vaccine. Study conclusions and caveats: Vaccine-related CD4 TCRs covered spike, predominating at 160-218 and 743-854. Reports say nearly half of spike-specific TCRs go after unmutated variant regions.

The method was immunoSEQ multiplex PCR; TCRdb's version includes in-frame clones alone and lacks a portion of them. The sample has under 150,000 clones, roughly 88% seen once. Losses at the gene ends were 8 bases for V and 5 bases for J; bases not matched to a gene: 6. Per the germline V gene, CDR1 is SEHNR and CDR2 is FQNEAQ (reference sequence). The CDR3 loop spans 13 amino acids. This chain links TRBV7-9 with TRBJ1-2; the match to TRBD1 covers 9 bases. The receptor comes from an adult in good health. The specimen comprised peripheral blood, sampled on day 0 of MenACWY control vaccination. The DNA for the CDR3 is TGTGCCAGCCAGACAGGGGGAGATTATGGCTACACCTTC. It codes for CASQTGGDYGYTF.